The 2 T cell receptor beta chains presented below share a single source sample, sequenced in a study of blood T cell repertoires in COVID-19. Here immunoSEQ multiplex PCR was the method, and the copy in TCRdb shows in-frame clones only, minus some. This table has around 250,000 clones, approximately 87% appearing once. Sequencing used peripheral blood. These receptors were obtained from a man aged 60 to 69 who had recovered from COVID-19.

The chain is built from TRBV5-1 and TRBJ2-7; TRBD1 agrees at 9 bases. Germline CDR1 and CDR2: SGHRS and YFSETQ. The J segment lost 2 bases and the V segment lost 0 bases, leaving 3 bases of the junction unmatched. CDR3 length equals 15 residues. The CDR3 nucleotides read TGCGCCAGCAGCTTGGAGGACAGGGGTACCTACGAGCAGTACTTC. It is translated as CASSLEDRGTYEQYF.

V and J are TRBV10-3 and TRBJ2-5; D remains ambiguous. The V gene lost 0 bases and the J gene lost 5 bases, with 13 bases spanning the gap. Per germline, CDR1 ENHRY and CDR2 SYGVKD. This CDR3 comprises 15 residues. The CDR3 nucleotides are TGTGCCATCAGTGAGTCGTCTTTTTTCGAGGAGACCCAGTACTTC. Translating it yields CAISESSFFEETQYF.